This section outlines one TCR beta chain sequence together with its context. The antigen is not known. This entry belongs to a study of OX40 agonist ivuxolimab in advanced cancers. Study-level background: Among those enrolled, mean age was 60 years (range about 23 to 85) and about 81% were male.

Findings of the study overall: The study observed clonal expansion of CD4+ and CD8+ blood T cells by week 6 at 0.1 to 3.0 mg/kg.

Measured with immunoSEQ multiplex PCR; TCRdb has only the in-frame clones, and not every one. This sample has 33,000 or so clones; about 90% occur once, and the top ten carry roughly 25%. Unmatched junction bases numbered 6, after V lost 1 base and J lost 9 bases. CDR1 SGHDN and CDR2 FVKESK come from the germline V gene. The CDR3 runs 15 residues. The sequences come from CD4+ or CD8+ T cells sorted from blood, collected in a trial of the OX40 agonist ivuxolimab. The V gene is TRBV14, the J gene TRBJ2-1; 10 bases are a match to TRBD2. This sequence originates from an adult with an advanced solid tumor such as melanoma, head and neck, liver or kidney cancer. The CDR3 sequence is CASSQAAGGFAEQFF. CDR3 coding DNA: TGTGCCAGCAGCCAAGCAGCGGGAGGGTTCGCTGAGCAGTTCTTC.